This is a list of T cell receptor beta chains from one sample in a study of PD-1 blockade in classical Hodgkin lymphoma. Here immunoSEQ multiplex PCR was the method, and the copy in TCRdb shows in-frame clones only, minus some. Here the sample spans under 25,000 clones, around 80% being singletons. The starting material was peripheral blood mononuclear cells (PBMCs), obtained before the second cycle of nivolumab. Receptors were obtained from a human donor with classical Hodgkin lymphoma. Each CDR3 is given with its conserved first and last residue.

TRBJ1-5 TRBV2 CASSVEGGLNQPQHF
TRBJ2-7 TRBV19 CASSNPRDNYEQYF
TRBJ2-7 TRBV7-9 CATFRAGTGGYEQYF
TRBJ1-1 TRBV19 CASSFGRPTGAHNTEAFF
TRBJ2-1 TRBV5-1 CASRKTGLADTEVHEQFF
TRBJ2-3 TRBV28 CASSLADTQYF
TRBJ1-1 TRBV5-1 CASSQKDITGDTEAFF
TRBJ1-4 TRBV18 CASSPRAPTVGTQGEKLFF
TRBJ2-7 TRBV5-1 CASSSTGVPYEQYF
TRBJ2-2 TRBV15 CATSREIGGGPSGELFF